The entry below describes one T cell receptor (beta chain). Its target is unknown. The sample is drawn from a study of T-cell reconstitution after alpha-beta-depleted transplantation in children. Unique molecular identifiers were incorporated during preparation of the TCRbeta library. TCRdb independently ran MiXCR on the PCR reads; one entry per CDR3 protein. The table records tens of thousands of distinct CDR3 sequences, 44% of them present only once. Study-wide points: The study traced high day-60 TCRbeta diversity in some patients to surviving recipient T cells and thymic progenitors. Alpha-beta T cells about two months after transplant reportedly derived from several hundred expanded graft clones. From newly produced T cells came most of the T-cell counts and diversity one year after transplant.

V was clipped by 0 bases and J by 3 bases, with 10 bases between them. The CDR3 totals 14 residues. Germline CDR1 is SGHRS and CDR2 is YFSETQ. The sequence derives from a male patient between 5 and 17 years old who had a stem cell transplant for acute lymphoblastic leukemia, so the T cells may come from the graft donor. The specimen comprised PBMCs, mostly from graft donor cells, sampled 360 days after TCRalphabeta/CD19-depleted stem cell transplant. The genes are TRBV5-1 and TRBJ2-7, with a weak D call TRBD1 (5 bases). For the CDR3, the DNA is TGCGCCAGCAGCTTGGTAGGGGAAGGCTACGAGCAGTACTTC. Translated: CASSLVGEGYEQYF.